This T cell receptor beta chain originates from a study of spatial heterogeneity in lung cancer. Study in general: There was a strong correlation between the counts of TCR transcripts measured in tumor regions and a T cell transcriptional module score that was calculated from matched bulk RNA-seq.

J gave up 10 bases and V 0 bases, and 10 bases lay outside the gene matches. The CDR3 covers 17 residues. The germline V gene has CDR1 MNHNY and CDR2 SVGAGI (reference sequence). Study-wide findings and caveats: Tumor T cell coverage was estimated at 6% to 7% for alpha and roughly 12% for beta chains. Within tumors, counts of expanded alpha and beta TCRs tracked tumor mutation counts.

Time point of the sample: sample taken at primary tumor resection. Judged by abundance, this clonotype is medium-sized. Its antigen is not identified. This beta chain turned up in a library designed for alpha chains; as an off-target read, its abundance says little. TCRdb used MiXCR to reprocess the 5' RACE reads, holding one entry per CDR3 protein. The table records under 8,000 distinct CDR3 sequences, around 13% of them present only once. The TCR was taken from a male donor with early-stage non-small cell lung cancer. This sequence joins TRBV6-6 and TRBJ2-1, with 12 positions matching TRBD2. The specimen comprised lung tumor tissue, sampled at surgery. The CDR3 DNA is TGTGCCAGCAGTTACTCCACCCCTAGCGGGAGGGCCCCAGAGCAGTTCTTC. It specifies CASSYSTPSGRAPEQFF.